This T cell receptor (beta chain) emerged from a study of T cell responses to AZD1222 COVID-19 vaccine. This CDR3 spans 14 amino acids. The V gene's germline CDR1 is MNHEY and CDR2 SMNVEV (reference sequence). Trimming pared 3 bases from V and 6 bases from J, leaving 15 bases between. Profiling relied on immunoSEQ multiplex PCR, and the TCRdb table lists in-frame clones only, not all of them. Altogether about 88,000 clones are present, 85% to 90% being singletons, with the ten largest covering roughly 5.2%. This TCR came from an adult who received the AZD1222 COVID-19 vaccine. The sample in question was peripheral blood, obtained 28 days after the second AZD1222 dose. The gene calls are TRBV27 and TRBJ2-7, with a tentative D call TRBD2 (5 bases). In DNA form, the CDR3 reads TGTGCCAGCAGTTTTGCGAGGGCCGGCGGCGAGCAGTACTTC. Protein product: CASSFARAGGEQYF.